This T cell receptor beta chain was recovered during a study of neoadjuvant anti-PD-1 for oral cavity cancer (TCRdb year 2021). Some background on the complete study: Before undergoing curative-intent surgical resection, most patients got three to four biweekly nivolumab doses at 3 mg/kg. For patients who did not progress, a fourth nivolumab dose was given around day 43, followed by definitive surgical resection on days 50-56. The parent correlative cohort included about a dozen patients, with a 33% response rate. Under RECIST 1.1, patients with complete response, partial response or stable disease were classed as responders, and patients with progression were classed as non-responders. What the authors observed across the whole study: Only a few patients per response group were included in the TCR analyses, and the authors called for validation in larger cohorts. Within PBMCs, T cell clonality (Gini index) was significantly higher in non-responders than responders after neoadjuvant nivolumab. Higher pretreatment blood TCRbeta clonality and lower post-treatment tumor TCRbeta clonality were correlated with higher pretreatment blood Treg/Th17 ratios.

A word on this clone: Its antigen has not been determined. No base-level quality is on record; no much larger clone is a single base apart.

The CDR3, cysteine through phenylalanine, is 15 amino acids long. The retained sequence is limited to the CDR3, 45 bases, with the frame set at the first base. The junction carries 14 bases between V and J, which are trimmed by 5 bases and 1 base respectively. The germline V gene yields SGHVS for CDR1 and FQNEAQ for CDR2. PBMC libraries used mostly about 0.5 ug of input genomic DNA for deep sequencing, with six replicates per sample. TCRbeta libraries were prepared with the immunoSEQ hsTCRbeta kit according to the manufacturer's instructions. The completed libraries were mixed into a single pool at 3 nM, then sequenced with an Illumina NovaSeq 6000 S4 flow cell. The original pipeline was this. The immunoSEQ Analyzer was used for raw data preprocessing and quality control. The analysis was limited to productive rearrangements, and each clonotype was defined by a unique CDR3 amino acid sequence. Repertoire clonality was estimated as the Gini-Simpson index, which was calculated using the R package tcR. Student's t test was used to compare Gini indices, while Pearson correlation assessed associations with tumor size change. In TCRdb, the immuneACCESS table is reduced to in-frame sequences with V and J assigned. These tables do not hold every clone; where another copy was compared, an unresolved V gene accounts for under half, and the others remain unexplained. V and J calls and clone size are given by that table; D and trimming were obtained from the DNA. This sample comprises about 14,000 clones, roughly two thirds of them detected only once. The top ten clonotypes cover approximately 2.2% of the sample.

The sample's time point, from its label and the paper: before neoadjuvant nivolumab. Patients were newly diagnosed with stage II-IVA oral cavity squamous cell carcinoma and had received no prior systemic or radiation treatment. Everyone in the cohort had locally advanced, HPV-negative oral cavity squamous cell carcinoma. Peripheral blood mononuclear cells were analyzed directly and were not maintained or expanded in culture. The samples were obtained from a longitudinal correlative study of a single-arm phase II trial testing neoadjuvant nivolumab in oral cavity squamous cell carcinoma. Genomic DNA-based TCRbeta sequencing was performed on subject-matched pre- and post-treatment PBMCs and tumors from three responders and three non-responders. Peripheral blood mononuclear cells were collected once before nivolumab treatment and again after treatment, at the time of surgery. The Maxwell RSC DNA from Cells kit was used to extract genomic DNA from PBMCs.

The clonotype originates from a person aged 35-79 years with oral cavity squamous cell carcinoma. The sequence joins TRBV7-8 to TRBJ1-1; confidence is insufficient to name the D gene. The sample was PBMCs, taken before nivolumab (anti-PD-1) treatment. The nucleotide sequence is given as TGTGCCAGCAGCACCAACCGCAACGCGAACACTGAAGCTTTCTTT. This sequence encodes CASSTNRNANTEAFF.